The 25 T cell receptor beta chains in this list originate from one sample, sequenced in a study of OX40 agonist ivuxolimab in advanced cancers. The protocol was immunoSEQ multiplex PCR, while the TCRdb copy is restricted to in-frame clones and leaves out a portion. The sample lists about 80,000 clones, about 86% seen once, with 1.9% in the top ten. This material consisted of CD4+ or CD8+ T cells sorted from blood, taken in a trial of the OX40 agonist ivuxolimab. Receptors were obtained from an adult with an advanced solid tumor such as melanoma, head and neck, liver or kidney cancer.

The chain is built from TRBV5-1 and TRBJ2-5; 7 nucleotides align to TRBD1. From germline, CDR1 is SGHRS and CDR2 YFSETQ. This CDR3 is 15 amino acids long. The trim removed 4 bases at V and 3 bases at J, leaving 9 bases unmatched. DNA for the CDR3: TGCGCCAGCAGCCCGAGACAGGGCTTGGAAGAGACCCAGTACTTC. The encoded protein is CASSPRQGLEETQYF. Combining the CDR3 with reference TRBV5-1 and TRBJ2-5 gives the whole variable domain KAGVTQTPRYLIKTRGQQVTLSCSPISGHRSVSWYQQTPGQGLQFLFEYFSETQRNKGNFPGRFSGRQFSNSRSEMNVSTLELGDSALYLCASSPRQGLEETQYFGPGTRLLVL.

Only a few counts were recorded for this clone. The J gene is TRBJ1-3, the V gene TRBV6-1; TRBD1 aligns across 7 bases. This CDR3 region has 14 residues. CDR1 is MNHNS and CDR2 is SASEGT in the germline V gene. The ends lost 5 bases at V and 7 bases at J; junction bases unmatched: 8. CDR3 sequence reads: CASSQRGGKNTIYF. The DNA for the CDR3 is TGTGCCAGCAGTCAAAGAGGGGGCAAGAACACCATATATTTT.

This clone was observed a handful of times. The rearrangement links TRBV12-5 to TRBJ2-2; 11 bases line up with TRBD1. The CDR3 runs 17 residues. CDR1 is LGHNT and CDR2 is FRNRAP in the germline V gene. Unmatched junction bases numbered 9, after V lost 5 bases and J lost 4 bases. The CDR3: CASGPTIGQGATGELFF. CDR3 nucleotide sequence: TGTGCTAGTGGTCCAACCATCGGACAGGGGGCCACCGGGGAGCTGTTTTTT. The full variable domain, in which reference TRBV12-5 and TRBJ2-2 provide the parts outside the CDR3, is DARVTQTPRHKVTEMGQEVTMRCQPILGHNTVFWYRQTMMQGLELLAYFRNRAPLDDSGMPKDRFSAEMPDATLATLKIQPSEPRDSAVYFCASGPTIGQGATGELFFGEGSRLTVL.

The chain recombines TRBV11-2 with TRBJ2-1; 8 bases are shared with TRBD1. After removal of 1 base from V and 6 bases from J, the junction contained 5 bases not matched to a gene. CDR1 SGHAT and CDR2 FQNNGV come from the germline V gene. The CDR3 contains 15 residues. The CDR3 here is CASSLGQGIVNEQFF. For the CDR3, the DNA is TGTGCCAGCAGCTTAGGACAGGGGATAGTCAATGAGCAGTTCTTC.

The rearrangement links TRBV9 to TRBJ2-5; D might be TRBD1 (6 bases). This CDR3 is 15 amino acids long. V was cut by 4 bases and J by 2 bases, with 15 bases left in between. Germline CDR1 reads SGDLS; CDR2 reads YYNGEE. In nucleotides, the CDR3 is TGTGCCAGCAGCCCTCAGACAGGAGATCAAGAGACCCAGTACTTC. This codes for CASSPQTGDQETQYF. Drawing the rest from reference TRBV9 and TRBJ2-5, the complete variable domain is DSGVTQTPKHLITATGQRVTLRCSPRSGDLSVYWYQQSLDQGLQFLIQYYNGEERAKGNILERFSAQQFPDLHSELNLSSLELGDSALYFCASSPQTGDQETQYFGPGTRLLVL.

V gene TRBV19 combines with J gene TRBJ2-2; 10 bases map to TRBD1. The junction had 1 base not matched to a gene; V was cut back by 4 bases and J by 5 bases. Germline lookup yields CDR1 LNHDA and CDR2 SQIVND (reference sequence). CDR3 length: 14 residues. The CDR3: CASSKGQGTGELFF. The CDR3 bases are TGTGCCAGTAGTAAGGGACAGGGGACCGGGGAGCTGTTTTTT.

This rearrangement joins TRBV13 to TRBJ2-3; maybe TRBD2 (5 bases). V was pared by 6 bases and J by 7 bases, with 11 bases between. CDR1 and CDR2 from the germline V gene are PRHDT and FYEKMQ (reference sequence). This CDR3 is 12 amino acids long. CDR3 nucleotides: TGTGCCAGCAGTTCTAGCAGCAATACGCAGTATTTT. This translates into CASSSSSNTQYF. Full variable domain (missing parts from reference TRBV13 and TRBJ2-3): AAGVIQSPRHLIKEKRETATLKCYPIPRHDTVYWYQQGPGQDPQFLISFYEKMQSDKGSIPDRFSAQQFSDYHSELNMSSLELGDSALYFCASSSSSNTQYFGPGTRLTVL.

Comment on this clone: One end of the junction fails to match germline, which may point to a read error. V gene TRBV7-8 combines with J gene TRBJ2-5; a possible D gene is TRBD2 (6 bases). Per germline, CDR1 SGHVS and CDR2 FQNEAQ. The CDR3 is made up of 11 amino acids. Here the CDR3 DNA reads TGTGCCAGCAGCTTAGTTGGGGGGACTCACTTC. Protein: CASSLVGGTHF.

The chain combines TRBV7-2 with TRBJ1-5; D may be TRBD1 (6 bases). Between the trimmed V and J ends, which lost 5 bases and 7 bases, there was a span of 12 bases. The CDR3 runs 13 residues. CDR1 and CDR2 from the germline V gene are SGHTA and FQGNSA. The CDR3 sequence: CASSGNRVQPQHF. The CDR3 coding sequence is TGTGCCAGCAGCGGCAACAGGGTCCAGCCCCAGCATTTT.

The chain is built from TRBV2 and TRBJ2-3; 10 nucleotides agree with TRBD2. CDR1 and CDR2 (germline): SNHLY, FYNNEI. The CDR3 is 15 residues long. V dropped 5 bases and J dropped 2; count of bases not matched to a gene: 4. The CDR3 DNA follows: TGTGCCAGCAGTCCTAGCGGGGGCTACACAGATACGCAGTATTTT. It translates to CASSPSGGYTDTQYF.

The chain carries TRBV4-2 and TRBJ2-1; 8 positions agree with TRBD2. CDR1 is LGHNA, CDR2 YNFKEQ, per germline. There are 16 residues in the CDR3. With V trimmed by 6 bases and J by 0 bases, 7 bases remained unmatched. In DNA, the CDR3 is TGTGCCAGCAGGAGCGGGGGCGAAAGCTCCTACAATGAGCAGTTCTTC. Its translation: CASRSGGESSYNEQFF.

Only one count was recorded for this clone. V and J are TRBV7-8 and TRBJ1-1, with D possibly matching TRBD1 (5 bases). The CDR3 contains 14 residues. Germline CDR1 and CDR2: SGHVS and FQNEAQ. V shed 5 bases and J shed 6 bases, with 16 bases lying between them. This chain's CDR3 is CASSPRGRTAEAFF. In DNA form, the CDR3 reads TGTGCCAGCAGCCCGAGGGGCCGTACGGCTGAAGCTTTCTTT.

This clone has just a few counts. The rearrangement joins TRBV6-6 to TRBJ1-1; 7 positions agree with TRBD1. This CDR3 spans 13 amino acids. Per the germline V gene, CDR1 is MNHNY and CDR2 is SVGAGI (reference sequence). Trimming removed 5 bases from V and 7 bases from J; junction bases left unmatched: 7. CDR3 residues: CASSDSHRGEAFF. The CDR3 bases are TGTGCCAGCAGTGATAGCCACAGGGGTGAAGCTTTCTTT.

This clone has only one observation. The chain couples TRBV18 to TRBJ1-5; D is perhaps TRBD1 (5 bases). The CDR3 consists of 16 residues. V gave up 3 bases and J gave up 0 bases, with 12 bases separating them. Per the germline V gene, CDR1 is KGHSH and CDR2 is LQKENI. The CDR3 loop is CASSPGQGDSNQPQHF. DNA for the CDR3: TGTGCCAGCTCACCGGGGCAGGGCGATAGCAATCAGCCCCAGCATTTT.

This clone has a single count. The chain combines TRBV6-5 with TRBJ2-7; 8 bases match TRBD1. The ends lost 4 bases at V and 2 bases at J; junction bases unmatched: 7. Per germline, CDR1 MNHEY and CDR2 SVGAGI. The CDR3 has 15 residues. The CDR3 is CASSSPNRGTYEQYF. CDR3 DNA sequence: TGTGCCAGCAGTTCCCCAAACAGGGGGACCTACGAGCAGTACTTC.

This rearrangement joins TRBV6-1 to TRBJ1-2; D perhaps matches TRBD1 (6 bases). Trimming left V 10 bases short and J 8 bases short, with 8 bases between. CDR1 is MNHNS and CDR2 is SASEGT in the germline V gene. The CDR3 length is 9 residues. The CDR3: CATGQGYTF. CDR3 sequence (DNA): TGTGCCACCGGACAGGGCTACACCTTC.

CDR3 region: CASRVDSGETQYF. The DNA for the CDR3 is TGTGCCAGCAGAGTGGACAGTGGGGAGACCCAGTACTTC. The chain links TRBV2 to TRBJ2-5, with a weak D call TRBD1 (6 bases). CDR1 and CDR2 (germline): SNHLY, FYNNEI. This CDR3 is 13 amino acids long. V lost 6 bases to trimming and J lost 5 bases, with 13 bases between them.

The chain has TRBV5-1 and TRBJ1-1; possible D gene TRBD1, 5 bases. V dropped 3 bases and J dropped 8 bases, with 11 bases sitting between them. The germline CDR1 and CDR2 sequences are SGHRS and YFSETQ. CDR3 length equals 12 residues. CDR3 sequence reads: CASSSKGPEAFF. The CDR3 nucleotides are TGCGCCAGCAGCTCAAAGGGACCCGAAGCTTTCTTT. Filled out from reference TRBV5-1 and TRBJ1-1, the complete variable domain reads KAGVTQTPRYLIKTRGQQVTLSCSPISGHRSVSWYQQTPGQGLQFLFEYFSETQRNKGNFPGRFSGRQFSNSRSEMNVSTLELGDSALYLCASSSKGPEAFFGQGTRLTVV.

This clone was counted a single time. This chain links TRBV9 with TRBJ1-2; no reliable D call. V was cut by 0 bases and J by 0 bases, with 9 bases left in between. Germline CDR1 reads SGDLS; CDR2 reads YYNGEE. There are 15 residues in the CDR3. The CDR3 is CASSVGGAANYGYTF. The DNA of the CDR3 is TGTGCCAGCAGCGTAGGGGGAGCTGCTAACTATGGCTACACCTTC.

The rearrangement joins TRBV4-2 to TRBJ2-4; D may correspond to TRBD1 or TRBD2 (6 bases each). This CDR3 comprises 18 residues. The germline V gene has CDR1 LGHNA and CDR2 YNFKEQ. V lost 1 base to trimming and J lost 6 bases, with 22 bases between them. CDR3 sequence: CASSQGGPGGAVANIQYF. The CDR3 DNA reads as TGTGCCAGCAGCCAAGGGGGACCCGGGGGCGCCGTTGCAAACATTCAGTACTTC.

V usage is TRBV18 and J usage is TRBJ1-1; TRBD1 might be the D (6 bases). Germline lookup yields CDR1 KGHSH and CDR2 LQKENI. Deletions cut 3 bases from V and 0 bases from J, with 14 bases between. The CDR3 runs to 16 residues. The CDR3 region is CASSPRPGAVNTEAFF. The CDR3 nucleotides read TGTGCCAGCTCACCCCGTCCGGGGGCTGTGAACACTGAAGCTTTCTTT.

J is TRBJ2-5 and V is TRBV18, with D perhaps matching TRBD2 (5 bases). The CDR3 sequence is 15 residues long. In germline, CDR1 is KGHSH, CDR2 LQKENI. V shed 3 bases and J shed 0 bases, with 11 bases lying between them. The CDR3 sequence: CASSPRHGDQETQYF. The CDR3 DNA is TGTGCCAGCTCACCCCGTCACGGGGACCAAGAGACCCAGTACTTC.

The rearrangement joins TRBV7-2 to TRBJ1-2, with a tentative D call TRBD1 (5 bases). Trimming left V 1 base short and J 2 bases short, with 8 bases between. The CDR3 is 14 amino acids. Germline V lookup: CDR1 SGHTA, CDR2 FQGNSA. Written as DNA, the CDR3 is TGTGCCAGCAGCTTAGGAGCAGGGAACTATGGCTACACCTTC. Its protein is CASSLGAGNYGYTF.

V gene TRBV28 combines with J gene TRBJ1-4, with 7 bases lining up with TRBD1. This CDR3 has 15 amino acids. V was pared by 5 bases and J by 5 bases, with 8 bases of the junction left unmatched. Germline lookup yields CDR1 MDHEN and CDR2 SYDVKM. In DNA, the CDR3 is TGTGCCAGCAGTCCGTCAGGGGGGCTAAATGAAAAACTGTTTTTT. As protein: CASSPSGGLNEKLFF.

The V call is TRBV6-1, the J call TRBJ1-2; 7 bases line up with TRBD1. The germline gives CDR1 MNHNS, CDR2 SASEGT. The CDR3 runs to 15 residues. V trimming: 0 bases; J trimming: 5 bases; junction bases outside the gene matches: 6. The chain's CDR3 is CASSEAAAGGYGYTF. The CDR3, as DNA: TGTGCCAGCAGTGAAGCGGCGGCAGGGGGTTATGGCTACACCTTC.